Below, one T cell receptor (beta chain) is given with its context. Only in-frame clones appear in the TCRdb table, and some are missing; sequencing was by immunoSEQ multiplex PCR. The sample contains fewer than 20,000 clones, about 81% of which appear only once. V lost 5 bases to trimming and J lost 7 bases; unmatched junction nucleotides: 13. Germline CDR1 and CDR2: SGHAT and FQDESV (reference sequence). The CDR3 is 17 amino acids. This record comes from a study of ipilimumab plus nivolumab after autologous stem cell transplantation. About the research overall: Typical patient got a handful of ipilimumab doses and 7 or 8 nivolumab doses (median). Both relapsed and primary refractory DLBCL were included.

Patients received nivolumab 3 mg/kg at weeks 1, 4, 7, 10, then fortnightly to week 26. The origin of this receptor is a male donor with diffuse large B-cell lymphoma. The sample here was PBMCs, taken in a trial of ipilimumab plus nivolumab as post-transplant consolidation. The V gene is TRBV11-1, the J gene TRBJ2-1; TRBD2 aligns across 11 bases. The CDR3 region has the DNA TGTGCCAGCAGCCTCCAACGAACTAGGACTAGCGGGAATGAGCAGTTCTTC. This gives the protein CASSLQRTRTSGNEQFF.